This T cell receptor beta chain was recovered during a study of T cells in Graves' hyperthyroidism and ophthalmopathy. Across the whole study: The initial diagnosis was the point when peripheral blood was collected, ahead of any treatment.

In this sample, this clonotype turned up many times. Each patient was aged 18 to 65 and had newly diagnosed hyperthyroidism of under 2 months' duration. Template material for amplifying TCR beta CDR3 regions consisted of RNA transcripts. TCR CDR3 regions were first amplified by RT-PCR with HTBI primers. Using its own MiXCR run on the multiplex PCR reads, TCRdb lists one record per CDR3 protein. The sample lists approximately 400,000 distinct CDR3 sequences; less than 15% were seen once. The sequencing sample was made of blood. The sequence was collected from a man aged 25 to 40 with Graves' hyperthyroidism that later progressed to Graves' ophthalmopathy.

The CDR3 reads CASSYPTGSNYGYTF. The CDR3 DNA reads TGCGCCAGCAGCTACCCGACAGGATCAAACTATGGCTACACCTTC. The V and J genes are TRBV5-1 and TRBJ1-2; D might be TRBD1 (6 bases). V was shortened by 3 bases and J by 2 bases, with 14 bases between the two germline ends. The CDR3 extends over 15 amino acids. Germline assignment: CDR1 SGHRS and CDR2 YFSETQ.